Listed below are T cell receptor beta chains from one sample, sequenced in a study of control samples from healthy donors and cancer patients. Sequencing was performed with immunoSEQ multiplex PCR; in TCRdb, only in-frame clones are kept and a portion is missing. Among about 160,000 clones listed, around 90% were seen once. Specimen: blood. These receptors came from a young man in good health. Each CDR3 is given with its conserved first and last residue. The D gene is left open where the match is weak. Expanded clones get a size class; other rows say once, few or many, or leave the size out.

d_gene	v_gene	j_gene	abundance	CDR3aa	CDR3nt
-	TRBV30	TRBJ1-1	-	CAWRGLGPTEAFF	TGTGCCTGGAGGGGACTCGGACCCACTGAAGCTTTCTTT
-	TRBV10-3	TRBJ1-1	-	CAISLSPGEAFF	TGTGCCATCAGTCTCTCACCAGGTGAAGCTTTCTTT
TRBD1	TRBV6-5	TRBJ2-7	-	CASSYRGTGPYEQYF	TGTGCCAGCAGTTACCGTGGGACAGGGCCTTACGAGCAGTACTTC
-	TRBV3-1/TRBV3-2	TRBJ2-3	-	CASSQGKGVIDTQYF	TGTGCCAGCAGCCAAGGTAAAGGGGTGATAGATACGCAGTATTTT
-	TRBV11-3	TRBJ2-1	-	CASSLTKNEQFF	TGTGCCAGCAGTTTAACCAAGAATGAGCAGTTCTTC
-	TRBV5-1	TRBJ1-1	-	CASSLGGTEKNTEAFF	TGCGCCAGCAGCTTGGGAGGGACGGAAAAAAACACTGAAGCTTTCTTT
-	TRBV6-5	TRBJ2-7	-	CASSYSRGYEQYF	TGTGCCAGCAGTTACTCCAGAGGCTACGAGCAGTACTTC
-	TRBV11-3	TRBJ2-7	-	CASSFSGAYEQYF	TGTGCCAGCAGCTTCTCCGGGGCCTACGAGCAGTACTTC
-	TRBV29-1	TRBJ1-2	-	CSVERGTGGYTF	TGCAGCGTTGAACGGGGCACCGGTGGCTACACCTTC
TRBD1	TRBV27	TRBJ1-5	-	CASSSWTGGKGQPQHF	TGTGCCAGCAGTTCCTGGACAGGGGGGAAAGGTCAGCCCCAGCATTTT
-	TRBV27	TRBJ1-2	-	CASSLYQGEDHGYTF	TGTGCCAGCAGTTTATATCAAGGGGAAGACCATGGCTACACCTTC
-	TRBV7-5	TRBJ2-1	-	CVRSLVSSGRAKSSYNEQFF	TGTGTCAGAAGCTTAGTGTCCAGCGGGAGGGCTAAAAGCTCCTACAATGAGCAGTTCTTC
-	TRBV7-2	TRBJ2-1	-	CASSLGSYNEQFF	TGTGCCAGCAGCTTGGGCTCCTACAATGAGCAGTTCTTC
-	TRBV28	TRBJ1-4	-	CASSLEQEDEKLFF	TGTGCCAGTAGTTTAGAACAGGAAGATGAAAAACTGTTTTTT
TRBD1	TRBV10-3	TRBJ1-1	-	CAISESKGQSGTEAFF	TGTGCCATCAGTGAGTCGAAGGGACAGAGTGGGACTGAAGCTTTCTTT
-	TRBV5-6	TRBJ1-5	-	CASSGGVYQPQHF	TGTGCCAGCAGCGGCGGGGTTTATCAGCCCCAGCATTTT
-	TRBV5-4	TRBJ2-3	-	CASSLSGSTDTQYF	TGTGCCAGCAGCTTGTCGGGGAGCACAGATACGCAGTATTTT
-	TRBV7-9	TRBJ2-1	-	CASSSGGGGVPLNEQFF	TGTGCCAGCAGCTCCGGGGGTGGCGGGGTGCCCCTCAATGAGCAGTTCTTC
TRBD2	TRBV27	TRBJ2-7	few	CASPPSPGLAVHEQYF	TGTGCCAGTCCCCCGTCTCCGGGACTAGCGGTCCACGAGCAGTACTTC
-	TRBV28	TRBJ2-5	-	CASSFLGEVETQYF	TGTGCCAGCAGTTTTTTGGGGGAGGTGGAGACCCAGTACTTC
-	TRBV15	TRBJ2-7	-	CATSRGPEQYF	TGTGCCACCAGCAGAGGCCCCGAGCAGTACTTC
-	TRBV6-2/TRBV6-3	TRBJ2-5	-	CASSYMRAQETQYF	TGTGCCAGCAGTTATATGAGGGCGCAGGAGACCCAGTACTTC
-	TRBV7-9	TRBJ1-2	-	CASSLDTQRNYGYTF	TGTGCCAGCAGTTTGGACACCCAACGGAACTATGGCTACACCTTC
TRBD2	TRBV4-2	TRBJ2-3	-	CASSQEGTSGGTDTQYF	TGTGCCAGCAGCCAAGAAGGGACTAGCGGGGGCACAGATACGCAGTATTTT
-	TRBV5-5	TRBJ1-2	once	CASSLYGASGYGYTF	TGTGCCAGCAGCTTGTATGGGGCCTCGGGCTATGGCTACACCTTC
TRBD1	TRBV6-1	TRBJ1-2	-	CASSERFFGTGGGYTF	TGTGCCAGCAGTGAGAGGTTCTTCGGGACAGGGGGCGGCTACACCTTC
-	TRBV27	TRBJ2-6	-	CASSFYPLSGANVLTF	TGTGCCAGCAGTTTCTACCCCCTCTCCGGGGCCAACGTCCTGACTTTC
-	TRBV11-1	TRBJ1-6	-	CASSRAVHNSPLHF	TGTGCCAGCAGCCGTGCCGTTCATAATTCACCCCTCCACTTT
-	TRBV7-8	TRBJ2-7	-	CASSLLGRSYEQYF	TGTGCCAGCAGCTTACTAGGAAGGTCCTACGAGCAGTACTTC
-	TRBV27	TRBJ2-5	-	CATKAQGGGETQYF	TGTGCCACCAAGGCACAGGGTGGGGGGGAGACCCAGTACTTC
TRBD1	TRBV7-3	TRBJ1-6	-	CASSPGPDRVGSPLHF	TGTGCCAGCAGTCCTGGTCCGGACAGGGTGGGATCACCCCTCCACTTT
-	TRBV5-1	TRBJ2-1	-	CASSSQGFNEQFF	TGCGCCAGCAGCTCCCAGGGTTTCAATGAGCAGTTCTTC
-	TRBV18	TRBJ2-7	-	CASSPQGVEQYF	TGTGCCAGCTCACCACAAGGTGTAGAGCAGTACTTC
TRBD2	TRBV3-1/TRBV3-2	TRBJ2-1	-	CASSPQGVAGGRFDEQFF	TGTGCCAGCAGCCCCCAAGGGGTAGCGGGGGGGCGGTTCGATGAGCAGTTCTTC
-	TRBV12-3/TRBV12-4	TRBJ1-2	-	CASSLQEGHGYTF	TGTGCCAGCAGTTTACAGGAGGGGCATGGCTACACCTTC
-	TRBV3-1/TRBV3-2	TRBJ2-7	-	CASSVGPLINNEQYF	TGTGCCAGCAGCGTAGGACCTTTAATCAACAACGAGCAGTACTTC
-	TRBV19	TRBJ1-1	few	CASSIGGGDANTEAFF	TGTGCCAGTAGTATTGGCGGTGGGGACGCAAACACTGAAGCTTTCTTT
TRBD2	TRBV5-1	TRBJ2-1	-	CASSLLSGGLGNEQFF	TGCGCCAGCAGCTTGCTCAGCGGGGGCCTGGGGAATGAGCAGTTCTTC
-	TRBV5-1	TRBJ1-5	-	CASSLAGAYNQPQHF	TGCGCCAGCAGCTTGGCCGGGGCATACAATCAGCCCCAGCATTTT
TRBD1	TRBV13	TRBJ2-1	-	CASSFLSTGVEFF	TGTGCCAGCAGCTTCCTATCAACAGGGGTGGAGTTCTTC